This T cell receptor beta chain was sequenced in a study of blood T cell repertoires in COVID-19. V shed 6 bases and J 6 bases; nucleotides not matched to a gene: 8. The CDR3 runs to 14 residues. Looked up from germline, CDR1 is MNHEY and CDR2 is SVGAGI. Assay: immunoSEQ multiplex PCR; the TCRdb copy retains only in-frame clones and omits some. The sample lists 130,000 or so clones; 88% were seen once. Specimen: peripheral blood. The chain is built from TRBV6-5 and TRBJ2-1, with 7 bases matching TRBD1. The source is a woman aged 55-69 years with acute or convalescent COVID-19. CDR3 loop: CASRDRVTTNEQFF. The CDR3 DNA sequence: TGTGCCAGCAGAGACAGGGTCACTACCAATGAGCAGTTCTTC.